A single sample is the source of the 26 T cell receptor beta chains below, sequenced in a study of shared clonotypes between healthy human individuals. The repertoire was sequenced with immunoSEQ multiplex PCR; TCRdb's copy has only in-frame clones and lacks some. The data hold about 460,000 clones, with over 60% observed a single time. Sequences were obtained from PBMCs. The receptors shown here come from a woman between 40 and 55 years old in good health. Some clones in this sample may be carry-over from other donors' samples.

A word on this clone: A far larger clone is a single base away, which makes a read error likely. The V gene is TRBV4-1, the J gene TRBJ2-2, with TRBD2 matching 7 bases. Germline assignment: CDR1 MGHRA and CDR2 YSYEKL. The length of the CDR3 is 16 residues. This chain's CDR3 is CASSQDHSGNTGEPFF. The DNA for the CDR3 is TGCGCCAGCAGCCAAGATCACAGCGGGAACACCGGGGAGCCGTTTTTT.

This clone was observed at least ten times. This specimen includes other DNA sequences encoding the same CDR3. This chain links TRBV5-4 with TRBJ2-1; TRBD2 aligns across 8 bases. Trimming cost V 1 base and J 4 bases; bases outside gene matches: 1. The germline V gene encodes CDR1 SGHNT and CDR2 YYREEE (reference sequence). CDR3 length: 14 amino acids. As DNA, the CDR3 is TGTGCCAGCAGCTTGACTAGCGGATACAATGAGCAGTTCTTC. Translating it yields CASSLTSGYNEQFF.

At least ten counts were recorded for this clone. The V gene is TRBV7-2, the J gene TRBJ2-7, with 7 bases identical to TRBD1. This CDR3 is 15 amino acids long. The junction had 9 bases not matched to a gene; V was cut back by 5 bases and J by 2 bases. Per the germline V gene, CDR1 is SGHTA and CDR2 is FQGNSA. CDR3 protein: CASSPQADRAYEQYF. DNA for the CDR3: TGTGCCAGCAGCCCGCAAGCCGACAGGGCCTACGAGCAGTACTTC.

Notes on this clone: One end of the junction does not line up with germline, which may come from a read error. The same CDR3 is also encoded by other DNA sequences in this sample. V and J are TRBV6-1 and TRBJ2-7; 10 nucleotides align to TRBD2. The CDR3 runs to 14 residues. In germline, CDR1 is MNHNS, CDR2 SASEGT. The DNA for the CDR3 is TGTGCCAGCAGCGGACTAGCGGAACCCTACGAGCAATACTTC. Protein sequence: CASSGLAEPYEQYF.

This chain joins TRBV5-4 and TRBJ2-2; weak D call: TRBD1 (5 bases). V lost 0 bases, J lost 1 base, and 7 bases lay in between. The CDR3 sequence is 15 residues long. In germline, CDR1 is SGHNT, CDR2 YYREEE (reference sequence). CDR3 in amino acids: CASSLGQGNTGELFF. DNA of the CDR3: TGTGCCAGCAGCTTGGGTCAGGGGAACACCGGGGAGCTGTTTTTT.

The genes are TRBV6-1 and TRBJ1-5; possibly TRBD1 for D (6 bases). CDR3 size: 14 residues. The V gene lost 0 bases and the J gene lost 6 bases, with 9 bases spanning the gap. CDR1 and CDR2 (germline): MNHNS, SASEGT. The CDR3 DNA reads as TGTGCCAGCAGTGAAGCGTCAGGGGTTCAGCCCCAGCATTTT. This sequence encodes CASSEASGVQPQHF.

Comments on this clone: A much larger clone differs from this one at a single base, so this may be a read error. This chain links TRBV5-1 with TRBJ2-1; 12 nucleotides line up with TRBD1. This CDR3 comprises 14 residues. Germline loops: CDR1 SGHRS, CDR2 YFSETQ. CDR3 residues: CATSAGTGGNKQFF. The DNA of the CDR3 is TGCGCCACCTCGGCGGGGACAGGGGGCAATAAGCAGTTCTTC.

This chain connects TRBV11-1 to TRBJ2-3; D gene unclear. The CDR3 extends over 14 amino acids. V was cut by 1 base and J by 2 bases, with 7 bases left in between. Germline values: CDR1 SGHAT, CDR2 FQDESV (reference sequence). CDR3 protein: CASSLEAATDTQYF. For the CDR3, the DNA is TGTGCCAGCAGCTTAGAGGCAGCCACAGATACGCAGTATTTT.

This sequence joins TRBV6-1 and TRBJ1-4; a weak D match, TRBD1 (5 bases). V was trimmed by 8 bases and J by 12 bases, leaving 19 bases between them. This CDR3 comprises 13 residues. Looked up from germline, CDR1 is MNHNS and CDR2 is SASEGT. The CDR3 bases are TGTGCCAGCTCGACAGTGGGGTTTGAGGAACTGTTTTTT. Residues: CASSTVGFEELFF.

The chain recombines TRBV28 with TRBJ2-1; 9 bases are a match to TRBD2. CDR1 is MDHEN, CDR2 SYDVKM, per germline. This CDR3 contains 18 residues. Losses at the gene ends were 0 bases for V and 4 bases for J; bases not matched to a gene: 10. The CDR3 is CASSLWTVLAGRYNEQFF. The CDR3 bases are TGTGCCAGCAGTTTATGGACTGTTCTAGCGGGGAGATACAATGAGCAGTTCTTC.

The J gene is TRBJ2-2, the V gene TRBV5-1; no clear D gene. Deletions cut 4 bases from V and 6 bases from J, with 13 bases between. This CDR3 region has 14 residues. Germline assignment: CDR1 SGHRS and CDR2 YFSETQ. The CDR3 DNA reads TGCGCCAGCAGCCCGGACCCACCCGCCGGGGAGCTGTTTTTT. As protein: CASSPDPPAGELFF.

The chain recombines TRBV19 with TRBJ2-5; D is perhaps TRBD2 (5 bases). Trimming cost V 5 bases and J 5 bases, with 12 bases left between them. Germline V gives CDR1 LNHDA, CDR2 SQIVND (reference sequence). The CDR3 totals 13 residues. CDR3 nucleotide sequence: TGTGCCAGTAGTTCGAGACTAACGGAGACCCAGTACTTC. Amino acid sequence: CASSSRLTETQYF. Full variable domain (missing parts from reference TRBV19 and TRBJ2-5): DGGITQSPKYLFRKEGQNVTLSCEQNLNHDAMYWYRQDPGQGLRLIYYSQIVNDFQKGDIAEGYSVSREKKESFPLTVTSAQKNPTAFYLCASSSRLTETQYFGPGTRLLVL.

This chain uses TRBV7-3 with TRBJ2-3; 8 bases line up with TRBD1. The ends lost 6 bases at V and 1 base at J; junction bases unmatched: 9. The CDR3 length is 16 residues. Germline CDR1 reads SGHTA; CDR2 reads FQGTGA. The CDR3 DNA follows: TGTGCCAGCAGTCAGGGGGCAAAATGGGGCACAGATACGCAGTATTTT. This codes for CASSQGAKWGTDTQYF.

About this clone: This probably arose from a read error, given a far larger clone one base away. Other DNA sequences within the sample encode an identical CDR3. The chain is built from TRBV14 and TRBJ2-5; D remains ambiguous. CDR1 is SGHDN, CDR2 FVKESK, per germline. The CDR3 is 11 residues long. The ends were cut back, 3 bases at V and 2 bases at J, with 1 base in the middle. In nucleotides, the CDR3 is TGTGCCAGCAGCCAGCAAGAGACCCAGTACTTC. This gives the protein CASSQQETQYF.

By share of the sample, this clone is medium-sized. The sample has other DNA sequences that encode this CDR3 too. The V call is TRBV30, the J call TRBJ2-1; the D gene could be TRBD1 or TRBD2 (5 bases each). The CDR3 loop spans 14 amino acids. In germline, CDR1 is GTSNPN, CDR2 SVGIG (reference sequence). The germline V and J ends were trimmed by 1 base and 4 bases, with 11 bases remaining between them. The CDR3 reads CAWSGGIPYNEQFF. The CDR3 DNA reads TGTGCCTGGAGTGGGGGGATCCCTTACAATGAGCAGTTCTTC.

This clone has at least ten counts. The CDR3 region has the DNA TGTGCCAGCAGCGTGAGTGGGTGGATTGACAATGAGCAGTTCTTC. This gives the protein CASSVSGWIDNEQFF. This chain uses TRBV9 with TRBJ2-1; unclear D gene. The CDR3 is 15 residues long. Trimming took 2 bases from V and 5 from J, leaving 14 bases between them. CDR1 SGDLS and CDR2 YYNGEE come from the germline V gene.

This clone was observed a few times. J is TRBJ2-1 and V is TRBV11-3; maybe TRBD2 (6 bases). The germline V and J ends were trimmed by 5 bases and 0 bases, with 17 bases remaining between them. This CDR3 spans 17 amino acids. Per germline, CDR1 SGHNT and CDR2 YENEEA. In nucleotides, the CDR3 is TGTGCCAGCAGCCGTGGGTCGGGGGTTGGCTCCTACAATGAGCAGTTCTTC. Translated: CASSRGSGVGSYNEQFF.

This clone is a singleton in its sample. This chain links TRBV15 with TRBJ1-1; 8 bases match TRBD1. This CDR3 has 15 amino acids. Germline loops: CDR1 LNHNV, CDR2 YYDKDF (reference sequence). The V and J ends lost 1 base and 4 bases, in that order; junction bases with no gene match: 5. As DNA, the CDR3 is TGTGCCACCAGCAGAGTGACAGGGGCGGGCACTGAAGCTTTCTTT. Translating gives CATSRVTGAGTEAFF.

The rearrangement uses TRBV11-2 and TRBJ1-4; 10 positions match TRBD1. The trim removed 5 bases at V and 7 bases at J, leaving 10 bases unmatched. The length of the CDR3 is 16 residues. CDR1 is SGHAT and CDR2 is FQNNGV in the germline V gene. The CDR3 sequence is CASSRGWTGGGEKLFF. The CDR3 DNA sequence: TGTGCCAGCAGCCGAGGGTGGACAGGGGGAGGTGAAAAACTGTTTTTT.

This clone has at least ten counts. Other DNA sequences from this sample encode an identical CDR3 as well. The chain joins TRBV29-1 to TRBJ1-2, with D perhaps TRBD1 (5 bases). The CDR3 runs to 15 residues. Trimming removed 4 bases from V and 0 bases from J, with 15 bases in between. The V gene's germline CDR1 is SQVTM and CDR2 ANQGSEA. CDR3 nucleotide sequence: TGCAGCGTTGCTGGGGCGGGCACAGCTAACTATGGCTACACCTTC. Protein product: CSVAGAGTANYGYTF.

The J gene is TRBJ2-1, the V gene TRBV7-2; 7 bases match TRBD2. Germline-derived CDR1 and CDR2 are SGHTA and FQGNSA. V lost 1 base, J lost 6 bases, and 6 bases stayed unmatched. The CDR3 has 15 amino acids. CDR3 coding DNA: TGTGCCAGCAGCTTAGGACTAGCAGCCGTCAATGAGCAGTTCTTC. It yields the protein CASSLGLAAVNEQFF.

The chain employs TRBV6-5 and TRBJ1-2; 7 positions agree with TRBD1. CDR1 and CDR2 (germline): MNHEY, SVGAGI. Germline trimming cut 4 bases from V and 7 bases from J; bases unmatched to any gene: 9. The length of the CDR3 is 14 residues. The CDR3 spells CASSSTQGSVGYTF. CDR3 in DNA: TGTGCCAGCAGTTCCACACAGGGGTCGGTTGGCTACACCTTC.

This chain joins TRBV7-3 and TRBJ1-1; D remains ambiguous. V lost 3 bases, J lost 4 bases, and 9 bases lay in between. This CDR3 has 13 amino acids. Germline loops: CDR1 SGHTA, CDR2 FQGTGA. The CDR3 spells CASSFAWGTEAFF. CDR3 sequence (DNA): TGTGCCAGCAGCTTTGCTTGGGGCACTGAAGCTTTCTTT.

This chain connects TRBV11-2 to TRBJ2-4; 10 bases line up with TRBD2. The CDR3 has 14 amino acids. The V segment lost 4 bases and the J segment 11 bases; nucleotides outside the gene matches: 8. CDR1 and CDR2 from the germline V gene are SGHAT and FQNNGV. CDR3 residues: CASSSLAGGEVQYF. The DNA for the CDR3 is TGTGCCAGCAGCTCGTTAGCGGGAGGAGAGGTTCAGTACTTC.

CDR3 nucleotides: TGCGCCAGCAGCCAGACTAGCGGGCTTTCTCACACAGATACGCAGTATTTT. Translating it yields CASSQTSGLSHTDTQYF. J is TRBJ2-3 and V is TRBV5-1; TRBD2 agrees at 10 bases. The CDR3 runs 17 residues. V gave up 4 bases and J gave up 2 bases; unmatched junction bases: 10. The germline gives CDR1 SGHRS, CDR2 YFSETQ.

This clone showed up many times. Other DNA sequences in the same sample also yield this CDR3. V usage is TRBV4-1 and J usage is TRBJ2-6; a possible D gene is TRBD2 (5 bases). Germline V lookup: CDR1 MGHRA, CDR2 YSYEKL. The ends were cut back, 0 bases at V and 0 bases at J, with 18 bases in the middle. The CDR3 totals 20 residues. The CDR3 here is CASSQEASRRVHSGANVLTF. CDR3 nucleotide sequence: TGCGCCAGCAGCCAAGAGGCTAGCCGCCGAGTGCACTCTGGGGCCAACGTCCTGACTTTC.